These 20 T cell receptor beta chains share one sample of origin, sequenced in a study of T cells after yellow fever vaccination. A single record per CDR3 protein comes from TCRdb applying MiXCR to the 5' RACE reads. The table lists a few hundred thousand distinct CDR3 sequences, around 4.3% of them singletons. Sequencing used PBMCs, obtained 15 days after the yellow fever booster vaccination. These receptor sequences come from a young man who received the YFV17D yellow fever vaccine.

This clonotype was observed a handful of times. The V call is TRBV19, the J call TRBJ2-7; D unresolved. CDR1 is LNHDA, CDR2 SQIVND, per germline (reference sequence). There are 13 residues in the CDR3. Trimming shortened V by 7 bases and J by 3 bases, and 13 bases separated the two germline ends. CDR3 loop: CASIAPWGYEQYF. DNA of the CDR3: TGTGCCAGTATTGCGCCCTGGGGCTACGAGCAGTACTTC.

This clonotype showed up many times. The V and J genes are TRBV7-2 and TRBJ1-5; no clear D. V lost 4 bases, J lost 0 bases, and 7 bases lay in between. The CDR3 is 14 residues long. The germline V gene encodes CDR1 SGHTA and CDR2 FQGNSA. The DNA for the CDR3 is TGTGCCAGCAGCTCGCGGTATAGCAATCAGCCCCAGCATTTT. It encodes CASSSRYSNQPQHF.

Here the CDR3 DNA reads TGTGCCAGCAGTGAAACGGGGCAGGCCTCTGGGGCCAACGTCCTGACTTTC. Protein: CASSETGQASGANVLTF. The chain joins TRBV2 to TRBJ2-6; D tentatively reads TRBD1 or TRBD2 (5 bases each). Germline loops: CDR1 SNHLY, CDR2 FYNNEI. Trimming took off 2 bases at V and 0 bases at J, with 11 bases between the two ends. There are 17 residues in the CDR3.

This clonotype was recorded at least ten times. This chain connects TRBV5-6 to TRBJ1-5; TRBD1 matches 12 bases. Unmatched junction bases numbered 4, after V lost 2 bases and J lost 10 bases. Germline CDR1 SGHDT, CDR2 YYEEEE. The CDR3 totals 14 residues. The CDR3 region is CASSFGTGGTPQHF. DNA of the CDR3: TGTGCCAGCAGCTTCGGGACAGGGGGCACACCCCAGCATTTT.

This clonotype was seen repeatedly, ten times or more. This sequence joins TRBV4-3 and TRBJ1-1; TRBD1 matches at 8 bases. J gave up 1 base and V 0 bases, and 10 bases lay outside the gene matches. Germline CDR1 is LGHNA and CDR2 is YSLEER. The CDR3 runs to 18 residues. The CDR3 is CASSQDGWTGRPNTEAFF. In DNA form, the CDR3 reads TGCGCCAGCAGCCAAGACGGATGGACAGGGCGTCCGAACACTGAAGCTTTCTTT.

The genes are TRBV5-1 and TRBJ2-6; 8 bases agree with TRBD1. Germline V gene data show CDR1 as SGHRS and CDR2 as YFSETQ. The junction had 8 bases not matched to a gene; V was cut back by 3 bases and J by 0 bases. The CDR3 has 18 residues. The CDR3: CASSYGQGRVSGANVLTF. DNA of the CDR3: TGCGCCAGCAGCTACGGACAGGGCCGCGTCTCTGGGGCCAACGTCCTGACTTTC.

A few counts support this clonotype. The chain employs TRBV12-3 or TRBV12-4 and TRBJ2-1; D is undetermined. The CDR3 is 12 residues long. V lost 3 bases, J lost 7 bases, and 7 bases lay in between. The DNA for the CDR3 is TGTGCCAGCAGTTTTGATTGGAATGAGCAGTTCTTC. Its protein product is CASSFDWNEQFF.

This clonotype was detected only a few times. CDR3 region: CASPSGPTDTGELFF. The CDR3 nucleotides are TGTGCCAGCCCGAGCGGGCCAACGGACACCGGGGAGCTGTTTTTT. The chain uses TRBV12-3 or TRBV12-4 and TRBJ2-2, with D possibly TRBD2 on 6 matching bases. The CDR3 extends over 15 amino acids. The V end was cut by 8 bases, the J end by 3 bases, with 16 bases between.

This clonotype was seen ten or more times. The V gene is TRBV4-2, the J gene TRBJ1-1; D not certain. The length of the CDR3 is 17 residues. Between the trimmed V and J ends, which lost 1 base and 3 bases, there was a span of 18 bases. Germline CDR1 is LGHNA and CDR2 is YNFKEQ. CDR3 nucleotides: TGTGCCAGCAGCCAAGGGAGTGGATGGGTTAGAGACACTGAAGCTTTCTTT. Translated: CASSQGSGWVRDTEAFF.

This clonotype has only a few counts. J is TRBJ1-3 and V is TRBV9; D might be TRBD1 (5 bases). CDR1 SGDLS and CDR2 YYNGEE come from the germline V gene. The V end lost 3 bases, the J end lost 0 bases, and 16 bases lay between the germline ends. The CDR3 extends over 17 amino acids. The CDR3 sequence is CASSAYQGLDSGNTIYF. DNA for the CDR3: TGTGCCAGCAGCGCCTACCAGGGCTTGGACTCTGGAAACACCATATATTTT.

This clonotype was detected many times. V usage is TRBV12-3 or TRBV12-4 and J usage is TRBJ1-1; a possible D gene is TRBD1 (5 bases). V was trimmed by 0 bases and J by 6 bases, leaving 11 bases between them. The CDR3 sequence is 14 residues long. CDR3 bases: TGTGCCAGCAGTTTAGCTCAGGGTCGTTCTGAAGCTTTCTTT. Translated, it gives CASSLAQGRSEAFF.

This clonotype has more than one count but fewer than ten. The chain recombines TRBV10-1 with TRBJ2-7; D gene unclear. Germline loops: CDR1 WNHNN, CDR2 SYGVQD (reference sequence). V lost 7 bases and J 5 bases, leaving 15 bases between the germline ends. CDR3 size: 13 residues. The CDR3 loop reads CASTKQIFDEQYF. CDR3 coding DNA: TGCGCCAGCACGAAACAGATTTTCGACGAGCAGTACTTC.

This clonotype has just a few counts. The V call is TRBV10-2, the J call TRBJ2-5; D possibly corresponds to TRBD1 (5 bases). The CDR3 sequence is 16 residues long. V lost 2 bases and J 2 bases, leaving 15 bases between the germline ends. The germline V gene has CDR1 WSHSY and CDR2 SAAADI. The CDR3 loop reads CASSETGRVWQETQYF. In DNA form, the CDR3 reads TGCGCCAGCAGTGAGACGGGCAGGGTTTGGCAAGAGACCCAGTACTTC.

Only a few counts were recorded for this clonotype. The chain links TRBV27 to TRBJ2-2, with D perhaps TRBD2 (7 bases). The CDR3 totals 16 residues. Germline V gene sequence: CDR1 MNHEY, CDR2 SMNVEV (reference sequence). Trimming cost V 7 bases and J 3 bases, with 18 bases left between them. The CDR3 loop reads CASNRERSGDTGELFF. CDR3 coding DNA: TGTGCCAGCAACAGGGAGAGGAGCGGGGACACCGGGGAGCTGTTTTTT.

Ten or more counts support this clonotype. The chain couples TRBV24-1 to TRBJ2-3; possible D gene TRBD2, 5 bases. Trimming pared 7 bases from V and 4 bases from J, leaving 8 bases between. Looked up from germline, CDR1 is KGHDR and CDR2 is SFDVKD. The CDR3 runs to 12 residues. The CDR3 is CATSEGPDTQYF. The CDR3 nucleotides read TGTGCCACCAGCGAGGGTCCAGATACGCAGTATTTT.

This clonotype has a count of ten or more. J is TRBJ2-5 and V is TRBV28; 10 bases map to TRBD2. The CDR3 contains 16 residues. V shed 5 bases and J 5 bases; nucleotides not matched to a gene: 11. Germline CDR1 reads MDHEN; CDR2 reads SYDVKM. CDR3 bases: TGTGCCAGCAGTCAATTAGCGGGGGGCTCCCGTGAGACCCAGTACTTC. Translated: CASSQLAGGSRETQYF.

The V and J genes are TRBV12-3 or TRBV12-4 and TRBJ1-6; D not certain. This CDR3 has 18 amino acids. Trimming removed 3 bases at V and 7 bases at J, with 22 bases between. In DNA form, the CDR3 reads TGTGCCAGCAGTTTCGCTGGGTTGTTGGACGGATGGAATTCACCCCTCCACTTT. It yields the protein CASSFAGLLDGWNSPLHF.

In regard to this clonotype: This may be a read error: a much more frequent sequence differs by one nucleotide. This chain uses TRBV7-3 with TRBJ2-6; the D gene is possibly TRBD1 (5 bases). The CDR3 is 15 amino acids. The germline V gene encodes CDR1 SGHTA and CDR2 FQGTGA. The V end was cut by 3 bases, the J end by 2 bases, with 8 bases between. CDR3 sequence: CASSFQGPGANVLTF. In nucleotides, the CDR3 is TGTGCCAGCAGCTTCCAGGGCCCTGGGGCCAACGTCCTGACTTTC.

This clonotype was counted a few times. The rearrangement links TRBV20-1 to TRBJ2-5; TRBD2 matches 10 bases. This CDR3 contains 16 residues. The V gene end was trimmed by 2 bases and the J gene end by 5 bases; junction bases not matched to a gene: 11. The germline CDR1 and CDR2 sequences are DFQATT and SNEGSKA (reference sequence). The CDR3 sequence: CSARPVSGGMRETQYF. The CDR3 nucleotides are TGCAGTGCTAGACCGGTTAGCGGGGGGATGCGGGAGACCCAGTACTTC.

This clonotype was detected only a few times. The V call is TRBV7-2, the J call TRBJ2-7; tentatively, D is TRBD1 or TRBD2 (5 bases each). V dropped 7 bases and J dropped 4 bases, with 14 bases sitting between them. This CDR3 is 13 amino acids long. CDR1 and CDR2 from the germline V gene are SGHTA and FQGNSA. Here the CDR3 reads CASTLFGAYEQYF. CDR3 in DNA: TGTGCCAGCACCCTTTTCGGGGCGTACGAGCAGTACTTC. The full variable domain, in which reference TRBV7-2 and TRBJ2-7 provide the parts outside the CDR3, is GAGVSQSPSNKVTEKGKDVELRCDPISGHTALYWYRQSLGQGLEFLIYFQGNSAPDKSGLPSDRFSAERTGGSVSTLTIQRTQQEDSAVYLCASTLFGAYEQYFGPGTRLTVT.